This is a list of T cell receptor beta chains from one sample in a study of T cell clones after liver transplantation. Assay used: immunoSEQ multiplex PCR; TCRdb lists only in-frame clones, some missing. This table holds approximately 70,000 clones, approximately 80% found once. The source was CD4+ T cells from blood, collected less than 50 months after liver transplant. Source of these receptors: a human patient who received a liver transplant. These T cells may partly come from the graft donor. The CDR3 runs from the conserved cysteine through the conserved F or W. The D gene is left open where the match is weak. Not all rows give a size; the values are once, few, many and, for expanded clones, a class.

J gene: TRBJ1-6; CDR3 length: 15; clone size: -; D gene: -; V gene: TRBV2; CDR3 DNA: TGTGCCAGCTCTATAGGTCCGGGTCATAATTCACCCCTCCACTTT; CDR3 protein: CASSIGPGHNSPLHF
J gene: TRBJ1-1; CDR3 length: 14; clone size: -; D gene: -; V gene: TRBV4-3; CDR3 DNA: TGCGCCAGCAGCCAAGATCCCAGGGACACTGAAGCTTTCTTT; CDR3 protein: CASSQDPRDTEAFF
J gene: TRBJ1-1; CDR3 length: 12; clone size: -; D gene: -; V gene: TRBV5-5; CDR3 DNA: TGTGCCAGCAGCTTTCTGGGCACTGAAGCTTTCTTT; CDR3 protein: CASSFLGTEAFF
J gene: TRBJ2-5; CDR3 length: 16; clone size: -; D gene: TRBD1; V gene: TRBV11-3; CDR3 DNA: TGTGCCAGCAGCCCAAACAGGGGAATCCCGCCAGAGACCCAGTACTTC; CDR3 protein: CASSPNRGIPPETQYF
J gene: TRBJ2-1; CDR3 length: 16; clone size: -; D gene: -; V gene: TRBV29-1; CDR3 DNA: TGCAGCGTTACCCTCCGCGGCGGAGACCTGCCAAATGAGCAGTTCTTC; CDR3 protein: CSVTLRGGDLPNEQFF
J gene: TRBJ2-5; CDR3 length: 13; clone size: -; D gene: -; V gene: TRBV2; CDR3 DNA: TGTGCCAGCACGGAGGGTATGCAAGAGACCCAGTACTTC; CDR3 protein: CASTEGMQETQYF
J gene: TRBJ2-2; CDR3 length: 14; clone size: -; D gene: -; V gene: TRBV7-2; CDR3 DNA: TGTGCCAGCAGCGCCTACAGAAACACCGGGGAGCTGTTTTTT; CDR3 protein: CASSAYRNTGELFF
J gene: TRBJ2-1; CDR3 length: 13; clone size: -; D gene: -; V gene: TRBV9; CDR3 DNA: TGTGCCAGCAGCGTAAGGGGGGACAATGAGCAGTTCTTC; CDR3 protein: CASSVRGDNEQFF
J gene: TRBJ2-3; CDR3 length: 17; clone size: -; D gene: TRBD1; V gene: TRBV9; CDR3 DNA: TGTGCCAGCAGCGCGCCTCTTGAGGGGGCTAGCACAGATACGCAGTATTTT; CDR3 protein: CASSAPLEGASTDTQYF
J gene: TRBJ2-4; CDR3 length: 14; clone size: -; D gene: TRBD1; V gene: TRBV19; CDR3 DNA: TGTGCCAGTAGTATGAGGACAGGTTTGAACATTCAGTACTTC; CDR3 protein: CASSMRTGLNIQYF
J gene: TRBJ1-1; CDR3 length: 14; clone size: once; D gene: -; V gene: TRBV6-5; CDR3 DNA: TGTGCCAGCATACTTTGGGGGAAGAGGACGGAAGCTTTCTTT; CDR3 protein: CASILWGKRTEAFF
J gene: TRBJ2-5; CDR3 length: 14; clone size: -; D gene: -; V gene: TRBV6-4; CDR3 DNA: TGTGCCAGCCCCCCAGCGGGTCCCTGTGAGACCCAGTACTTC; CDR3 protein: CASPPAGPCETQYF
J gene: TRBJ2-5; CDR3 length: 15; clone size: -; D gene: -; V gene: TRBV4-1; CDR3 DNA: TGCGCCAGCAGCCAAGCGTGGAGAAGGCAAGAGACCCAGTACTTC; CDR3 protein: CASSQAWRRQETQYF
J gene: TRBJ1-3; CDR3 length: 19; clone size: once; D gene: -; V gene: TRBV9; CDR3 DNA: TGTGCCAGCAGCGTAGACCTCGGGGACCCTCGCCGCTCTGGAAACACCATATATTTT; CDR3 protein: CASSVDLGDPRRSGNTIYF
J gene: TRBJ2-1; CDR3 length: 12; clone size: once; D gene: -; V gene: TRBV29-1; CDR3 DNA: TGCAGCGTTGAAGGCCCTCCGGATGAGCAGTTCTTC; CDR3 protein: CSVEGPPDEQFF
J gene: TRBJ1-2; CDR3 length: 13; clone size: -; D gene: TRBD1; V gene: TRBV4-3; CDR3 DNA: TGCGCCAGCAGCCCCTGGACAGGCTCCGGCTACACCTTC; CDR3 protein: CASSPWTGSGYTF
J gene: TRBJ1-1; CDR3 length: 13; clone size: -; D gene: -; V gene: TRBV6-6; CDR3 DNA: TGTGCCAGCAGTTCGAAGTTGAACACTGAAGCTTTCTTT; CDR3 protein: CASSSKLNTEAFF
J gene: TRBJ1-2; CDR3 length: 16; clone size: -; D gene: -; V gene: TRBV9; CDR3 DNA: TGTGCCAGCAGCGCGGATCACATGGACAGTCACTATGGCTACACCTTC; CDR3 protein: CASSADHMDSHYGYTF
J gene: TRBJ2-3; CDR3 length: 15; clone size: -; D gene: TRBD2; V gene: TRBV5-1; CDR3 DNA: TGCGCCAGCAGCGATCGGACTAGAAGCACAGATACGCAGTATTTT; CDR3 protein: CASSDRTRSTDTQYF
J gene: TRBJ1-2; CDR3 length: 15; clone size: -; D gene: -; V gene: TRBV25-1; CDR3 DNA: TGTGCCAGCAGTCGGCCCGGAGCTGACTTCTATGGCTACACCTTC; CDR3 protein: CASSRPGADFYGYTF
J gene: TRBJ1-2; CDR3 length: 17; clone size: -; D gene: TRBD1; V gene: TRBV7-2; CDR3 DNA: TGTGCCAGCAGCTTAGGGTCCCGGGACAGGGGGCAAGGGGGCTACACCTTC; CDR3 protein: CASSLGSRDRGQGGYTF
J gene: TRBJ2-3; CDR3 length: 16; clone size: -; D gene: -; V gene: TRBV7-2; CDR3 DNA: TGTGCCAGCAGCTTAGACCGGGGCCCTGGTGGAGATACGCAGTATTTT; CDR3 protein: CASSLDRGPGGDTQYF
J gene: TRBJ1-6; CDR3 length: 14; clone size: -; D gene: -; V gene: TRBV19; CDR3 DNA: TGTGCCAGTCAGCAGAGCTCCTATAATTCACCCCTCCACTTT; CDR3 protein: CASQQSSYNSPLHF
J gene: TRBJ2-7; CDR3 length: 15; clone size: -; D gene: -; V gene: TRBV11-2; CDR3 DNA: TGTGCCAGCAGCTTAGTGTATTCTGGGCCCTACGAGCAGTACTTC; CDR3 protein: CASSLVYSGPYEQYF
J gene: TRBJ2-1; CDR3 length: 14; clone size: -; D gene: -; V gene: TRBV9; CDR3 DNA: TGTGCCAGCAGCCCGGTGCGGTCGCACGCTGAGCAGTTCTTC; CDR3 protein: CASSPVRSHAEQFF
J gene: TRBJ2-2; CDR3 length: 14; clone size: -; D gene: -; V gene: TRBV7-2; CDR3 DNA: TGTGCCAGCAGCTCCTCCGTTTCGACCGGGGAGCTGTTTTTT; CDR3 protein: CASSSSVSTGELFF
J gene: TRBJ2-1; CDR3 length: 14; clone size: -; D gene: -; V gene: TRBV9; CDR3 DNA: TGTGCCAGCAGCATCCGGGACTTGGACTATGAGCAGTTCTTC; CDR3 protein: CASSIRDLDYEQFF
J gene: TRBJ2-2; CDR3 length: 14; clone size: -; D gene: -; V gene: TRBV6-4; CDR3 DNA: TGTGCCAGCAGTGTGGACAGCAACACCGGGGAGCTGTTTTTT; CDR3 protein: CASSVDSNTGELFF
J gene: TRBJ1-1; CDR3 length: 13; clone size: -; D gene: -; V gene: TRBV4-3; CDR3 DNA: TGCGCCAGCAGCCAAGACGCGGGTTTGCGGGCTTTCTTT; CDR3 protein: CASSQDAGLRAFF
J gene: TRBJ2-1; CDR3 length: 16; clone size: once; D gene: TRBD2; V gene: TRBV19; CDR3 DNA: TGTGCCAGTAGTATACTCTCTAGCGGGGGTCTCAATGAGCAGTTCTTC; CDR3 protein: CASSILSSGGLNEQFF
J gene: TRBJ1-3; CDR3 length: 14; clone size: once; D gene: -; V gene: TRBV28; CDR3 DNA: TGTGCCAGCAGTTTAGGGGGAACTGGAAACACCATATATTTT; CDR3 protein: CASSLGGTGNTIYF
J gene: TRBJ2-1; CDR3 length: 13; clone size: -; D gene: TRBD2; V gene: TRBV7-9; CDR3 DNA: TGTGCCAGCAGCTTGACTAGCGGGGATGAGCAGTTCTTC; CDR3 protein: CASSLTSGDEQFF
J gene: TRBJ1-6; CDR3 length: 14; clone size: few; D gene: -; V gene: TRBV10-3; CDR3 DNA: TGTGCCACCGAAGGGGGAGGTAATAATTCACCCCTCCACTTT; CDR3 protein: CATEGGGNNSPLHF
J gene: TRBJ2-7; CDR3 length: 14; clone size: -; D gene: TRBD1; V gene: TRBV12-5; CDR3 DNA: TGTGCTAGCAAAAGACAGGGTGGCACCTACGAGCAGTACTTC; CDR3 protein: CASKRQGGTYEQYF
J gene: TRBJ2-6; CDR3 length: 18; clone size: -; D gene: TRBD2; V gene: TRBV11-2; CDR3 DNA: TGTGCCAGCAGCTTTGGTTACGGGAGGACCTCTGGGGCCAACGTCCTGACTTTC; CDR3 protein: CASSFGYGRTSGANVLTF
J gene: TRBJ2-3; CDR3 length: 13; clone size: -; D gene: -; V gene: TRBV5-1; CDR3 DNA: TGCGCCAGCAGCGCCGGAACGATTGGAACGCAGTATTTT; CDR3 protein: CASSAGTIGTQYF
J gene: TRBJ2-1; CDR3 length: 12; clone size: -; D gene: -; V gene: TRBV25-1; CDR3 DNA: TGTGCCAGCAGTGATCGTATCAATGAGCAGTTCTTC; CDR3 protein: CASSDRINEQFF
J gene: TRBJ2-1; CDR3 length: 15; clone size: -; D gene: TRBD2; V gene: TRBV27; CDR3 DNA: TGTGCCAGCAGTTATTTGGCGGGAGGCCAGTATGAGCAGTTCTTC; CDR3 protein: CASSYLAGGQYEQFF
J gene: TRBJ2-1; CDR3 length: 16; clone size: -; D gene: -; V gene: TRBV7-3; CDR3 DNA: TGTGCCAGCAGCTTAACGGGGCGAAGCTCCTACAATGAGCAGTTCTTC; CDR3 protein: CASSLTGRSSYNEQFF
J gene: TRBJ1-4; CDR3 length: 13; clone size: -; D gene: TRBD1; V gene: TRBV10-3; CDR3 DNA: TGTGCCCCCTACAGGGGTTCGAGTGAAAAACTGTTTTTT; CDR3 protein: CAPYRGSSEKLFF
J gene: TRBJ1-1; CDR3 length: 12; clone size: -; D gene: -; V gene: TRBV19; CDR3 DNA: TGTGCCAGTAGTAATTCGTGGGGTGAAGCTTTCTTT; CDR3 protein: CASSNSWGEAFF
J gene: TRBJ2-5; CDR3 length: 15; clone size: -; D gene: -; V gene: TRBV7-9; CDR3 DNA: TGTGCCAGCAGCACCGTAGGACAGAAACAAGAGACCCAGTACTTC; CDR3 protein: CASSTVGQKQETQYF